The rows below give T cell receptor beta chains drawn from one sample of a study of blood T cell repertoires in COVID-19. The assay was immunoSEQ multiplex PCR, and TCRdb's table has in-frame clones only and misses some. The repertoire has 250,000 to 350,000 clones, 87% of them found once; the top ten carry less than 6%. Specimen: PBMCs or T cells enriched from blood (not recorded which). These receptors all come from a woman aged 25 to 45 who had recovered from COVID-19. CDR3s include the opening cysteine and the closing phenylalanine or tryptophan. D genes are given only for firm matches. The size entry is marked missing in some rows and otherwise reads once, few, many or a size class.

CDR3aa	CDR3nt	d_gene	abundance	v_gene	j_gene
CASAKWAGGAFF	TGTGCTAGTGCTAAATGGGCCGGGGGAGCTTTCTTT	.	.	TRBV12-5	TRBJ1-1
CASSETAGQETQYF	TGTGCCAGCAGTGAAACGGCAGGCCAAGAGACCCAGTACTTC	.	.	TRBV2	TRBJ2-5
CASSFSGFTEAFF	TGCGCCAGCAGCTTTTCAGGGTTCACTGAAGCTTTCTTT	.	.	TRBV5-1	TRBJ1-1
CATREGETQYF	TGTGCCACTCGGGAGGGGGAGACCCAGTACTTC	TRBD2	.	TRBV12-3/TRBV12-4	TRBJ2-5
CASSQGNLAGDTDTQYF	TGCGCCAGCAGCCAAGGGAATCTAGCGGGGGACACAGATACGCAGTATTTT	TRBD2	.	TRBV4-3	TRBJ2-3
CASSFLAGLDEQYF	TGTGCCAGCAGCTTCCTAGCGGGGTTGGACGAGCAGTACTTC	TRBD2	.	TRBV7-2	TRBJ2-7
CASSSTYEQYF	TGTGCCAGCAGTTCCACCTACGAGCAGTACTTC	.	.	TRBV28	TRBJ2-7
CASSQDGQLNTEAFF	TGCGCCAGCAGCCAAGATGGACAACTGAACACTGAAGCTTTCTTT	.	.	TRBV4-1	TRBJ1-1
CASSGVTGSAEAFF	TGTGCCAGCAGCGGAGTGACAGGGAGCGCTGAAGCTTTCTTT	TRBD1	.	TRBV9	TRBJ1-1
CASSLSWGGVYGYTF	TGTGCCAGCAGTTTATCGTGGGGGGGCGTCTATGGCTACACCTTC	.	.	TRBV27	TRBJ1-2
CSVPGRGVTDTQYF	TGCAGCGTTCCAGGTCGGGGGGTAACAGATACGCAGTATTTT	TRBD2	.	TRBV29-1	TRBJ2-3
CASSERRMDQPQHF	TGCGCCAGCAGTGAGCGGAGGATGGATCAGCCCCAGCATTTT	.	.	TRBV10-2	TRBJ1-5
CASSTTGTEAFF	TGTGCCAGCTCAACGACTGGCACTGAAGCTTTCTTT	.	.	TRBV18	TRBJ1-1
CASSQSGGNTEAFF	TGTGCCAGCAGCCAGTCCGGTGGGAACACTGAAGCTTTCTTT	.	.	TRBV4-2	TRBJ1-1
CASSARTYEQYF	TGTGCCAGCAGTGCCAGGACCTACGAGCAGTACTTC	.	.	TRBV2	TRBJ2-7
CASSQPNQPQHF	TGTGCCAGCAGCCAACCGAATCAGCCCCAGCATTTT	.	.	TRBV3-1/TRBV3-2	TRBJ1-5
CASSFRANEKLFF	TGTGCCAGCAGCTTCCGGGCTAATGAAAAACTGTTTTTT	.	.	TRBV7-2	TRBJ1-4
CASSQEQGQSPPGHF	TGCGCCAGCAGCCAAGAACAGGGACAATCGCCCCCCGGACATTTT	.	.	TRBV4-1	TRBJ1-5
CASTQGAFYNEQFF	TGTGCCAGTACTCAGGGGGCGTTCTACAATGAGCAGTTCTTC	TRBD1	.	TRBV19	TRBJ2-1
CAWSAKAVYGYTF	TGTGCCTGGAGCGCCAAGGCGGTGTATGGCTACACCTTC	.	once	TRBV30	TRBJ1-2
CASSVAGGPLTDTQYF	TGTGCCAGCAGCGTAGCGGGGGGGCCTTTGACAGATACGCAGTATTTT	TRBD2	.	TRBV9	TRBJ2-3
CASRRDRDRVPEAFF	TGTGCCAGCAGACGTGACCGGGACAGGGTGCCTGAAGCTTTCTTT	TRBD1	.	TRBV6-5	TRBJ1-1
CASSQALAGNTIYF	TGTGCCAGCAGCCAAGCTCTCGCTGGAAACACCATATATTTT	.	.	TRBV3-1/TRBV3-2	TRBJ1-3
CASSHLGDTPLHF	TGTGCCAGCAGCCACCTAGGGGATACACCCCTCCACTTT	.	once	TRBV14	TRBJ1-6
CASRSRTGADYGYTF	TGTGCCAGCCGATCCCGCACAGGGGCCGACTATGGCTACACCTTC	TRBD1	.	TRBV6-5	TRBJ1-2
CSVRPGQGSDTQYF	TGCAGCGTCCGACCGGGACAGGGGTCAGATACGCAGTATTTT	TRBD1	.	TRBV29-1	TRBJ2-3
CASSLVGEWDQPQHF	TGTGCCAGCAGCTTGGTCGGGGAATGGGATCAGCCCCAGCATTTT	.	.	TRBV5-6	TRBJ1-5
CASSVASGAILSEQFF	TGTGCCAGCAGCGTAGCGTCAGGGGCCATACTCAGTGAGCAGTTCTTC	.	.	TRBV9	TRBJ2-1
CASSSGTSGAGELFF	TGTGCCAGCAGCTCCGGGACTTCGGGCGCCGGGGAGCTGTTTTTT	.	.	TRBV7-9	TRBJ2-2
CASSPSDRVDYGYTF	TGTGCCAGCAGCCCCTCGGACAGAGTAGACTATGGCTACACCTTC	.	.	TRBV7-9	TRBJ1-2
CASSLVGRGSGELFF	TGTGCCAGCAGCTTAGTTGGCAGGGGGTCCGGGGAGCTGTTTTTT	TRBD1	.	TRBV7-8	TRBJ2-2
CASSFPSWGTAGVEQFF	TGTGCCAGCAGCTTTCCTAGCTGGGGAACGGCTGGGGTTGAGCAGTTCTTC	.	.	TRBV5-4	TRBJ2-1
CASSNPGVGGELFF	TGTGCCAGCAGCAACCCAGGGGTAGGCGGGGAGCTGTTTTTT	.	once	TRBV7-2	TRBJ2-2
CASSSRGSRGSYEQYF	TGCGCCAGCAGCTCTAGGGGCAGCAGGGGGTCTTACGAGCAGTACTTC	TRBD1	.	TRBV5-1	TRBJ2-7
CASSYSGAQYF	TGTGCCAGCAGTTACTCGGGAGCCCAGTACTTC	.	.	TRBV6-5	TRBJ2-5
CASSSTRDRGNQPQHF	TGTGCCAGCAGCTCCACCAGGGACAGGGGAAATCAGCCCCAGCATTTT	TRBD1	.	TRBV7-9	TRBJ1-5
CASSLVAGGRSNEQFF	TGTGCCAGCAGCTTAGTCGCGGGGGGGCGGTCGAATGAGCAGTTCTTC	TRBD2	.	TRBV7-3	TRBJ2-1
CASSPGQGGTEAFF	TGCGCCAGCAGCCCTGGACAGGGGGGCACTGAAGCTTTCTTT	TRBD1	.	TRBV5-1	TRBJ1-1
CASSLRAGTVSDEQFF	TGTGCCAGCAGCTTACGCGCCGGGACAGTGTCCGATGAGCAGTTCTTC	TRBD1	once	TRBV7-9	TRBJ2-1
CASSVPSGGLTDTQYF	TGTGCCAGTAGTGTCCCTAGCGGGGGGCTCACAGATACGCAGTATTTT	TRBD2	few	TRBV19	TRBJ2-3
CASSQLPSRNTEAFF	TGTGCCAGCAGCCAACTCCCGAGTCGGAACACTGAAGCTTTCTTT	.	few	TRBV4-2	TRBJ1-1
CASSLGQGNTIYF	TGCGCCAGCAGCCTAGGACAGGGAAACACCATATATTTT	.	.	TRBV4-1	TRBJ1-3
CASSPTGRNYGYTF	TGTGCCAGCAGCCCGACAGGGCGTAACTATGGCTACACCTTC	TRBD1	.	TRBV11-2	TRBJ1-2
CASRGFGGDTEAFF	TGTGCCAGCAGGGGATTCGGAGGGGATACTGAAGCTTTCTTT	.	.	TRBV2	TRBJ1-1
CASSYSLGLGEAFF	TGTGCCAGCAGTTACTCTCTGGGGCTTGGGGAAGCTTTCTTT	.	once	TRBV6-2/TRBV6-3	TRBJ1-1
CASSRGVSEQYF	TGTGCCAGCTCTCGGGGTGTGAGTGAGCAGTACTTC	.	.	TRBV18	TRBJ2-7